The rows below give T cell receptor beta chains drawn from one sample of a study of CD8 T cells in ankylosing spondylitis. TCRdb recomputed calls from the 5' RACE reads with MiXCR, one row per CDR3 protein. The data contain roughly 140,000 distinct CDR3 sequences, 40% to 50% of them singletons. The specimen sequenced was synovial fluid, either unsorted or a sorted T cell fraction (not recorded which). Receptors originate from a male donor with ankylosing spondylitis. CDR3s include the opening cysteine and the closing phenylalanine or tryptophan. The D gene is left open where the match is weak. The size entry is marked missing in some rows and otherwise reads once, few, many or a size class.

CDR3 DNA: TGTGCCAGCAGCATACTCACAGGGGAATTCAGCAATGAGCAGTTCTTC
CDR3 protein: CASSILTGEFSNEQFF
V gene: TRBV13
D gene: TRBD1
clone size: .
J gene: TRBJ2-1

CDR3 DNA: TGTGCCAGCAGGCATGGCCGACTAGCGGGACAAGAGACCCAGTACTTC
CDR3 protein: CASRHGRLAGQETQYF
V gene: TRBV28
D gene: TRBD2
clone size: .
J gene: TRBJ2-5

CDR3 DNA: TGTGCCAGCAGTGACGCCCCGGGAACCGGGGAGCTGTTTTTT
CDR3 protein: CASSDAPGTGELFF
V gene: TRBV6-4
D gene: .
clone size: few
J gene: TRBJ2-2

CDR3 DNA: TGTGCCAGCAGTTCACCCTGGCCTAGCGGGGACCATTACAATGAGCAGTTCTTC
CDR3 protein: CASSSPWPSGDHYNEQFF
V gene: TRBV27
D gene: TRBD2
clone size: .
J gene: TRBJ2-1

CDR3 DNA: TGTGCCAGTAGTATAGCAGATACGCAGTATTTT
CDR3 protein: CASSIADTQYF
V gene: TRBV19
D gene: .
clone size: .
J gene: TRBJ2-3

CDR3 DNA: TGTGCCAGCAGTTTCCGCGGGAGTGACCCAGAGACCCAGTACTTC
CDR3 protein: CASSFRGSDPETQYF
V gene: TRBV12-3/TRBV12-4
D gene: TRBD2
clone size: few
J gene: TRBJ2-5

CDR3 DNA: TGTGCCAGCTCGGAGGGCGGTGGAGAGACCCAGTACTTC
CDR3 protein: CASSEGGGETQYF
V gene: TRBV21-1
D gene: .
clone size: .
J gene: TRBJ2-5

CDR3 DNA: TGTGCCAGCAGTGACGGGGGGGGGACCTACAATGAGCAGTTCTTC
CDR3 protein: CASSDGGGTYNEQFF
V gene: TRBV6-4
D gene: TRBD2
clone size: .
J gene: TRBJ2-1

CDR3 DNA: TGTGCCAGCAGCTATACTAGCGCCTACGAGCAGTACTTC
CDR3 protein: CASSYTSAYEQYF
V gene: TRBV6-6
D gene: TRBD2
clone size: few
J gene: TRBJ2-7

CDR3 DNA: TGTGCCAGCAGTCTCCCATTGACAGGGGGAAATGATTCACCCCTCCACTTT
CDR3 protein: CASSLPLTGGNDSPLHF
V gene: TRBV28
D gene: TRBD1
clone size: .
J gene: TRBJ1-6

CDR3 DNA: TGTGCCAGCAGCCAAGTAGCTTTGGAGACCCAGTACTTC
CDR3 protein: CASSQVALETQYF
V gene: TRBV3-1
D gene: .
clone size: .
J gene: TRBJ2-5

CDR3 DNA: TGCAGTGCTAGTACGGTCCAAGAGACCCAGTACTTC
CDR3 protein: CSASTVQETQYF
V gene: TRBV20-1
D gene: .
clone size: .
J gene: TRBJ2-5